Sequencing of this T cell receptor beta chain was carried out in a study of cytomegalovirus exposure and HLA in healthy donors. Study observations and caveats: Per a later analysis, 16,951 TCR beta sequences showed association with HLA alleles at 0.05 false discovery rate. With high specificity and sensitivity, the classifier reportedly diagnosed cytomegalovirus status. The authors judged a highly shared variant cluster likely a sequencing artifact.

On this clone itself: Its antigen is currently unknown.

The ends were cut back, 8 bases at V and 7 bases at J, with 21 bases in the middle. CDR1 is MNHEY, CDR2 SVGAGI, per germline. This CDR3 contains 15 residues. The PCR employed 60 Vbeta primers together with 13 Jbeta primers. TCRdb keeps only in-frame clones here, not all; method: immunoSEQ multiplex PCR. The sample contains around 110,000 clones, around 66% of which appear only once. The sequence was collected from a man between 18 and 29 years old in good health and CMV-seronegative. Sequenced sample: PBMCs. This chain joins TRBV6-5 and TRBJ1-5; D gene ambiguous. The CDR3 is CASRLEARVEQPQHF. In DNA form, the CDR3 reads TGTGCCAGCCGCCTGGAGGCAAGGGTGGAACAGCCCCAGCATTTT.